The sequence of this T cell receptor (beta chain) was determined in a study of identical twins. TCRdb analysed the 5' RACE reads with MiXCR anew, one entry per CDR3 protein. The data contain about 660,000 distinct CDR3 sequences, over 8.5% of them singletons. The trim removed 1 base at V and 1 base at J, leaving 8 bases unmatched. This CDR3 is 17 amino acids long. In germline, CDR1 is DFQATT, CDR2 SNEGSKA (reference sequence). The same sample was also studied in work on yellow fever vaccine responses in identical twins.

The chain has TRBV20-1 and TRBJ2-2, with TRBD2 matching 8 bases. The specimen sequenced was PBMCs. The receptor's source is a woman under 30 in good health. Here the CDR3 reads CSARGPLAGGNTGELFF. The CDR3 coding sequence is TGCAGTGCTAGAGGACCCCTGGCGGGAGGGAACACCGGGGAGCTGTTTTTT.